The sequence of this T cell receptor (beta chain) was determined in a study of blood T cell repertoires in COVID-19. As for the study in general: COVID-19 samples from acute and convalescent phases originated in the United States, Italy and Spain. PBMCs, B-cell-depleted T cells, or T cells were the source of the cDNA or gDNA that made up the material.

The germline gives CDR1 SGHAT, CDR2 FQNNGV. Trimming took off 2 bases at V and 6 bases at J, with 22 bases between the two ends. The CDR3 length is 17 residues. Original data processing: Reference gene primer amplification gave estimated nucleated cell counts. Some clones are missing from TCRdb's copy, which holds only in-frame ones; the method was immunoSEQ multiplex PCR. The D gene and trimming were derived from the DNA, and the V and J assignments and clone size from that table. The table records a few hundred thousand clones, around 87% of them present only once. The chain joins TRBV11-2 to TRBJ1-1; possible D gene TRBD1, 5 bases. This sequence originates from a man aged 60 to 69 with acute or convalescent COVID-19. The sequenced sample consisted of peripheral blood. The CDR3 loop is CASSLIPAGVGQAEAFF. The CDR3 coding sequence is TGTGCCAGCAGCTTAATTCCGGCGGGGGTAGGGCAAGCTGAAGCTTTCTTT.